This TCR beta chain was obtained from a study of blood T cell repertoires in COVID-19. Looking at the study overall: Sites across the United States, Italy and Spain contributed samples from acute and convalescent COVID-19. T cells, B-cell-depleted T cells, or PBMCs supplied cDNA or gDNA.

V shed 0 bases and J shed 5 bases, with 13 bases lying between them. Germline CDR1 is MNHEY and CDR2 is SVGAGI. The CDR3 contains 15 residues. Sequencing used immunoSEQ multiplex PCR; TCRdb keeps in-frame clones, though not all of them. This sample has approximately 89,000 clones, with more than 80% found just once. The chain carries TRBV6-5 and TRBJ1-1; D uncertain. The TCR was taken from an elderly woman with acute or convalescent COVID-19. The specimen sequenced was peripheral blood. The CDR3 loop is CASSYSRLSRTEAFF. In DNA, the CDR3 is TGTGCCAGCAGTTACTCGAGACTATCAAGGACTGAAGCTTTCTTT.